This TCR beta chain was sequenced during a study of identical twins. As concerns this clonotype: Its cognate antigen is unknown. A read error may account for a junction end that differs from germline.

Study-wide points: Whereas memory repertoires showed no such difference, abundant cord blood beta clonotypes carried fewer insertions. For out-of-frame beta sequences, excess twin sharing was weaker.

TCRdb re-analysed the 5' RACE reads in MiXCR, keeping a single row per CDR3 protein. The sample yields about 810,000 distinct CDR3 sequences, around an eighth seen once. Only healthy Caucasians were included as donors. Germline V gene data show CDR1 as SGHVS and CDR2 as FQNEAQ. The length of the CDR3 is 16 residues. This same sample was also part of a study on yellow fever vaccine responses in identical twins.

The TCR was taken from a young woman in good health. The sequenced sample was PBMCs. The chain couples TRBV7-8 to TRBJ2-1; tentatively, D is TRBD2 (6 bases). The CDR3 spells CASSHRDWISYNGQFF. In DNA form, the CDR3 reads TGTGCCAGCAGCCATAGGGACTGGATCTCCTACAATGGGCAGTTCTTC.